What follows is one T cell receptor (beta chain) and its context. The target of this receptor is not known. No much larger clone exists at a distance of one base, and base qualities are not known. A patient counted as having stable Graves' hyperthyroidism if no progression to ophthalmopathy occurred over 18 months of follow-up. Hyperthyroidism patients were newly diagnosed, with disease duration under 2 months, and aged 18 to 65 years. Exclusion was applied to patients with uncontrolled infections, other autoimmune diseases, pregnancy or lactation. Diagnoses were based on clinical symptoms, serum thyroxine and TRAb, thyroid ultrasound and orbital computed tomography. PBMCs were separated from approximately 9.9 ml of fresh peripheral blood using Ficoll-Paque density gradient centrifugation. Trizol reagent was used to extract total RNA, and RNA quality was then checked on an Agilent 2100 Bioanalyzer.

This sample was taken from a study of T cells in Graves' hyperthyroidism and ophthalmopathy (dated by TCRdb to 2018 to 2020). Some background on the complete study: Peripheral blood samples were taken at initial diagnosis, before any treatment was given. To identify TCR V-J signatures that set the groups apart, the researchers used a discovery cohort of more than 95 patients, made up of fewer than 50 with Graves' ophthalmopathy and approximately 57 with stable Graves' hyperthyroidism. Whether ophthalmopathy could be predicted prospectively was tested in an independent validation cohort made up of 18 hyperthyroidism patients plus 17 patients who later progressed to ophthalmopathy. The 95 to 100 discovery patients were randomly split 7:3 into training and test sets. In over five Graves' hyperthyroidism patients, the study also compared T-cell repertoires from thyroid tissue with T-cell repertoires from blood. After sampling, hyperthyroidism patients received methimazole starting at 30 mg daily, and ophthalmopathy patients received high-dose intravenous methylprednisolone. TCR Vbeta CDR3 sequencing of 130 to 150 peripheral blood samples (approximately 44 ophthalmopathy, around 80 hyperthyroidism and some 17 progressor patients) is reported in the paper. Overall study results and their limits: Most expanded thyroid clonotypes (frequency above 0.001) were also detected in blood, suggesting blood repertoires may reflect thyroid immune responses. No statistical method was used to fix the sample size in advance, and group allocation was not hidden from the investigators. A 13 V-J signature model separated ophthalmopathy from stable hyperthyroidism, with roughly 88% sensitivity and roughly 82% specificity in cross-validation and 80%/75% in testing. In validation, progression to ophthalmopathy was predicted by the model with around 70% sensitivity and around 76% specificity, a median of about 6.4 months before onset.

V is trimmed back by 5 bases and J by 3 bases, and the junction contains 8 bases that no gene match accounts for. Looking up the germline V gene yields CDR1 SGHDT and CDR2 YYEEEE. From cysteine to phenylalanine, the CDR3 is 15 amino acids long. Kept here is only the CDR3 DNA, which spans 45 bases and is read in frame from base 1. TCR beta CDR3 regions were amplified from RNA transcripts. The TCR CDR3 was subjected to a first round of RT-PCR using the HTBI primer set and the Qiagen OneStep RT-PCR kit. Libraries were constructed in a second round of multiplex PCR, after which size selection and purification were performed. The libraries were sequenced on an Illumina HiSeq2000 using paired-end 100 bp reads. Turning to the authors' computational methods: SOAPnuke was used to process the raw data, throwing out any read that contained adapters or uncalled bases, had a mean Phred below 15, or lacked an exact constant-primer or identifier match. High-quality paired reads were merged with COPE v1.2.5, and unique nucleotide sequences were defined as clonotypes. MiTCR v1.1 was used to align the clonotypes against IMGT TRBV, TRBD and TRBJ reference segments. Only V-J combinations with frequency above 0.0001, covering approximately 99% of repertoires, were analysed. A TCS score was defined as the ratio between F50 (clonal expansion) and ExV (chaos), using BLOSUM62-based TCRdist between CDR3 peptides within each V-J. Welch's t-statistics and random forest reduced 450 to 600 V-J features to around 14, which were used in a naive Bayes classifier (R e1071). The similarity between thyroid and blood repertoires was quantified using the Morisita-Horn index. TCRdb ran its own pipeline on the public reads, namely fastp trimming at Q25 and MiXCR clone calling, and kept in-frame beta chains. CDR3 protein duplicates are merged, each entry listing the most common genes and DNA. These V and J calls derive from TCRdb rather than the authors' analysis. This sample holds 800,000 or so distinct CDR3 sequences; 35% to 45% were observed only once. 7.5% to 9.5% of the sample rests with the top ten.

The sequence was obtained from a man between 18 and 29 years old with Graves' hyperthyroidism. Sequencing was performed on blood. The chain is made from TRBV5-6 and TRBJ1-1, and 9 junction bases match TRBD1. The nucleotide sequence reads TGTGCCAGCAGATCTACAGGGGGCGGTTACACTGAAGCTTTCTTT. Its product reads: CASRSTGGGYTEAFF.